The 28 T cell receptor beta chains reported below all come from one sample, sequenced in a study of regulatory T cells in long-lasting Graves disease. To make TCR beta libraries, researchers used iRepertoire HTBI primers and Arm-PCR of CDR3 regions. TCRdb recomputed calls from the multiplex PCR reads with MiXCR, one row per CDR3 protein. The sample holds fewer than 650,000 distinct CDR3 sequences; roughly 15% are singletons and the top ten take about 18%. The time point: newly diagnosed GD, antithyroid drugs for less than 3 months. TCR sequences were obtained from RNA taken from PBMCs. Another study also made use of these data, one on T cells in Graves' hyperthyroidism and ophthalmopathy.

This specimen consisted of peripheral blood mononuclear cells (PBMCs), obtained at new diagnosis, from a patient treated with antithyroid drugs. Every receptor here comes from a woman between 25 and 40 years old with Graves disease.

This clonotype was recorded many times. The chain links TRBV20-1 to TRBJ2-1; a possible D gene is TRBD2 (6 bases). The CDR3 loop spans 14 amino acids. Trimming removed 5 bases at V and 4 bases at J, with 15 bases between. The germline gives CDR1 DFQATT, CDR2 SNEGSKA (reference sequence). CDR3 loop: CSAGIGRYYNEQFF. In DNA form, the CDR3 reads TGCAGTGCTGGGATTGGGAGGTATTACAATGAGCAGTTCTTC.

This chain joins TRBV20-1 and TRBJ2-3; tentatively, D is TRBD1 or TRBD2 (5 bases each). Trimming cost V 7 bases and J 3 bases, with 17 bases left between them. The CDR3 has 14 residues. Germline values: CDR1 DFQATT, CDR2 SNEGSKA (reference sequence). CDR3 bases: TGCAGTGTTTGGAACGGGGCTCGGACAGATACGCAGTATTTT. As protein: CSVWNGARTDTQYF.

This clonotype was counted ten times or more. This rearrangement joins TRBV28 to TRBJ2-7; 7 nucleotides align to TRBD1. V dropped 8 bases and J dropped 3; count of bases not matched to a gene: 13. This CDR3 spans 15 amino acids. CDR1 and CDR2 (germline): MDHEN, SYDVKM. The CDR3 loop reads CASRGGIVRGYEQYF. CDR3 coding DNA: TGTGCCAGCCGAGGGGGCATAGTCAGGGGCTACGAGCAGTACTTC.

This clonotype appeared many times. This CDR3 is CASSLFSGRAQGTQYF. As DNA, the CDR3 is TGTGCCAGCAGCTTATTTAGCGGGAGGGCACAAGGTACGCAGTATTTT. The V call is TRBV7-2, the J call TRBJ2-3; 11 bases align to TRBD2. V dropped 2 bases and J dropped 8; count of bases not matched to a gene: 9. Germline-derived CDR1 and CDR2 are SGHTA and FQGNSA. CDR3 length equals 16 residues.

The chain recombines TRBV20-1 with TRBJ2-7; maybe TRBD2 (7 bases). Germline CDR1 DFQATT, CDR2 SNEGSKA (reference sequence). CDR3 size: 16 residues. For the CDR3, the DNA is TGCAGCGGGGGGTCGCCGGGGGCCAGGGGTGTCTACGAGCAGTACTTC. Translation gives CSGGSPGARGVYEQYF.

Only a few counts were recorded for this clonotype. J is TRBJ2-7 and V is TRBV28, with TRBD1 identical over 7 bases. The germline gives CDR1 MDHEN, CDR2 SYDVKM. The J segment lost 6 bases and the V segment lost 6 bases, leaving 14 bases of the junction unmatched. The CDR3 runs 15 residues. CDR3 in amino acids: CASRRPGQKTLEQYF. CDR3 nucleotides: TGTGCCAGCAGGCGACCGGGACAGAAAACCCTCGAGCAGTACTTC.

This clonotype was detected a few times. V gene TRBV29-1 combines with J gene TRBJ1-4; 9 bases align to TRBD1. The length of the CDR3 is 12 residues. The J segment lost 8 bases and the V segment lost 7 bases, leaving 5 bases of the junction unmatched. CDR1 and CDR2 (germline): SQVTM, ANQGSEA. The CDR3 nucleotides are TGCAGCGGTGGGACAGGGCGCGAAAAACTGTTTTTT. It is translated as CSGGTGREKLFF. Variable domain in full (rest from reference TRBV29-1 and TRBJ1-4): SAVISQKPSRDICQRGTSLTIQCQVDSQVTMMFWYRQQPGQSLTLIATANQGSEATYESGFVIDKFPISRPNLTFSTLTVSNMSPEDSSIYLCSGGTGREKLFFGSGTQLSVL.

Note on this clonotype: A much larger clonotype is one base distant, so this may be a read error. The chain has TRBV28 and TRBJ2-2; D possibly corresponds to TRBD1 (6 bases). The CDR3 sequence is 13 residues long. Germline values: CDR1 MDHEN, CDR2 SYDVKM. In DNA, the CDR3 is TGTGCCAGCGCTCTCAGGGGCACCGGGAAGCTGTTTTTT. Translating it yields CASALRGTGKLFF.

This clonotype was detected many times. This chain joins TRBV6-1 and TRBJ1-5, with a tentative D call TRBD1 (5 bases). The CDR3 totals 19 residues. Germline V lookup: CDR1 MNHNS, CDR2 SASEGT. V was cut by 6 bases and J by 1 base, with 25 bases left in between. The CDR3 region has the DNA TGTGCCAGCAGCGACCCCGGGACCTCCCTCCGTTACAGCAATCAGCCCCAGCATTTT. Protein sequence: CASSDPGTSLRYSNQPQHF.

The sample holds many counts of this clonotype. The J gene is TRBJ2-7, the V gene TRBV10-3, with TRBD1 as a possible D gene (5 bases). The germline V gene has CDR1 ENHRY and CDR2 SYGVKD. The CDR3 is made up of 13 amino acids. V lost 4 bases and J 3 bases, leaving 10 bases between the germline ends. CDR3 DNA sequence: TGTGCCATCAGTGCGCAGGGAATCTACGAGCAGTACTTC. It yields the protein CAISAQGIYEQYF.

This clonotype has a handful of counts. This chain uses TRBV20-1 with TRBJ2-7; 10 bases match TRBD2. Germline V lookup: CDR1 DFQATT, CDR2 SNEGSKA (reference sequence). The CDR3 spans 16 residues. Trimming took 1 base from V and 0 from J; bases not matched to a gene: 6. The CDR3 coding sequence is TGCAGTGCTAGAGGCTGGACTAGCGGAAACTCCTACGAGCAGTACTTC. Translated: CSARGWTSGNSYEQYF.

V is TRBV5-6 and J is TRBJ2-7, with 7 nucleotides matching TRBD1. Germline values: CDR1 SGHDT, CDR2 YYEEEE. J was trimmed by 0 bases and V by 0 bases; bases with no gene match: 6. The CDR3 spans 16 residues. The CDR3 sequence: CASSLELDRSSYEQYF. CDR3 sequence (DNA): TGTGCCAGCAGCTTGGAGCTGGACAGGAGCTCCTACGAGCAGTACTTC.

This clonotype was counted at least ten times. The rearrangement links TRBV7-9 to TRBJ1-1; TRBD1 might be the D (5 bases). Germline values: CDR1 SEHNR, CDR2 FQNEAQ (reference sequence). The V gene lost 6 bases and the J gene lost 4 bases, with 15 bases spanning the gap. The CDR3 has 14 residues. In nucleotides, the CDR3 is TGTGCCAGCAGGGTGGGGCCAGGCTTCACTGAAGCTTTCTTT. This encodes CASRVGPGFTEAFF.

In its sample, this clonotype was seen many times. The chain has TRBV12-3 or TRBV12-4 and TRBJ1-4; no firm D call. This CDR3 has 13 amino acids. V was cut by 5 bases and J by 7 bases, with 11 bases left in between. The CDR3: CASSQTGVEKLFF. As DNA, the CDR3 is TGTGCCAGCAGTCAGACCGGGGTTGAAAAACTGTTTTTT.

This clonotype was found a few times. The chain couples TRBV15 to TRBJ1-1; D gene uncertain. The CDR3 extends over 14 amino acids. Trimming cost V 1 base and J 1 base, with 7 bases left between them. The germline CDR1 and CDR2 sequences are LNHNV and YYDKDF (reference sequence). This chain's CDR3 is CATSRGEGNTEAFF. The CDR3 coding sequence is TGTGCCACCAGCAGAGGAGAGGGGAACACTGAAGCTTTCTTT.

The rearrangement links TRBV29-1 to TRBJ2-1; the D is unclear. Between the trimmed V and J ends, which lost 5 bases and 2 bases, there was a span of 10 bases. CDR1 and CDR2 from the germline V gene are SQVTM and ANQGSEA. The CDR3 has 13 residues. The CDR3 DNA is TGCAGCGTTCATCCTCCGGCCTACAATGAGCAGTTCTTC. Protein sequence: CSVHPPAYNEQFF.

This clonotype was seen more than once but under ten times. J is TRBJ2-1 and V is TRBV20-1; TRBD2 aligns across 10 bases. This CDR3 has 14 residues. V lost 6 bases, J lost 8 bases, and 10 bases stayed unmatched. Germline V gives CDR1 DFQATT, CDR2 SNEGSKA (reference sequence). The CDR3 loop is CSATAGGPTDEQFF. For the CDR3, the DNA is TGCAGTGCGACAGCGGGAGGGCCGACCGATGAGCAGTTCTTC.

This clonotype was counted ten times or more. One end of the junction is discordant with germline, which a read error may explain. The rearrangement uses TRBV5-1 and TRBJ2-1, with 10 positions matching TRBD1. Germline V gene sequence: CDR1 SGHRS, CDR2 YFSETQ. The CDR3 has 15 residues. This CDR3 reads CASSPDRGPYNEQFF. CDR3 coding DNA: TGTGCCAGCAGCCCTGACAGGGGGCCCTACAATGAGCAGTTCTTC.

The rearrangement joins TRBV3-1 to TRBJ2-1; the D call may be TRBD1 or TRBD2 (5 bases each). Trimming stripped 1 base from V and 0 bases from J, with 16 bases between. The germline gives CDR1 LGHDT, CDR2 YNNKEL (reference sequence). CDR3 length: 18 residues. CDR3 protein: CASSQASGPILSYNEQFF. In DNA form, the CDR3 reads TGTGCCAGCAGCCAAGCGTCGGGGCCTATACTCTCCTACAATGAGCAGTTCTTC.

This clonotype came up many times. The V call is TRBV28, the J call TRBJ1-1, with 9 bases matching TRBD1. V lost 6 bases and J lost 6; bases outside the gene matches: 11. The CDR3 totals 15 residues. Germline V gene lookup returns CDR1 MDHEN and CDR2 SYDVKM. The CDR3 nucleotides are TGTGCCAGCAGAAACGGGGGGACAGGGAGGGCTGAAGCTTTCTTT. It yields the protein CASRNGGTGRAEAFF.

This clonotype showed up many times. This chain links TRBV20-1 with TRBJ2-1; D is possibly TRBD2 (6 bases). Trimming cost V 7 bases and J 13 bases, with 17 bases left between them. The CDR3 extends over 11 amino acids. The germline gives CDR1 DFQATT, CDR2 SNEGSKA (reference sequence). The CDR3 DNA follows: TGCAGTGTGGCCGGGACTTGGTCTCAGTTCTTC. It encodes CSVAGTWSQFF.

This clonotype came up many times. The chain links TRBV28 to TRBJ2-7, with TRBD1 identical over 9 bases. Germline V gives CDR1 MDHEN, CDR2 SYDVKM. The CDR3 length is 15 residues. V lost 6 bases, J lost 1 base, and 7 bases stayed unmatched. The CDR3: CASRPSGQGSYEQYF. The CDR3 DNA follows: TGTGCCAGCAGGCCCTCGGGACAGGGTTCCTACGAGCAGTACTTC.

In its sample, this clonotype was seen a few times. The chain couples TRBV7-2 to TRBJ2-1, with 7 bases that match TRBD1. Germline V CDR1 and CDR2: SGHTA, FQGNSA. The CDR3 length is 16 residues. V dropped 5 bases and J dropped 3; count of bases not matched to a gene: 10. The CDR3 nucleotides read TGTGCCAGCAGCCTTGGGGGCCACAGGGGCTACAATGAGCAGTTCTTC. Amino acid sequence: CASSLGGHRGYNEQFF. Full variable domain (missing parts from reference TRBV7-2 and TRBJ2-1): GAGVSQSPSNKVTEKGKDVELRCDPISGHTALYWYRQSLGQGLEFLIYFQGNSAPDKSGLPSDRFSAERTGGSVSTLTIQRTQQEDSAVYLCASSLGGHRGYNEQFFGPGTRLTVL.

This chain joins TRBV24-1 and TRBJ2-7; D is unclear. CDR1 is KGHDR and CDR2 is SFDVKD in the germline V gene. The V and J ends lost 2 bases and 1 base respectively, with 8 bases between them. The CDR3 sequence is 14 residues long. The CDR3 sequence is CATSDYGGSYEQYF. The CDR3 nucleotides are TGTGCCACCAGTGATTACGGCGGATCCTACGAGCAGTACTTC.

This clonotype was found many times. The rearrangement links TRBV7-9 to TRBJ2-2; 10 bases agree with TRBD2. After removal of 4 bases from V and 6 bases from J, the junction contained 2 bases not matched to a gene. Germline values: CDR1 SEHNR, CDR2 FQNEAQ (reference sequence). The CDR3 contains 14 residues. CDR3 residues: CASSSSGRAGELFF. DNA of the CDR3: TGTGCCAGCAGCTCTAGCGGGAGAGCCGGGGAGCTGTTTTTT.

V and J are TRBV19 and TRBJ2-3; 7 bases are shared with TRBD2. Germline CDR1 reads LNHDA; CDR2 reads SQIVND (reference sequence). V was pared by 8 bases and J by 4 bases, with 9 bases of the junction left unmatched. The CDR3 spans 14 residues. The CDR3 protein is CASRREYGADTQYF. The CDR3 nucleotides read TGTGCCAGTCGGCGGGAGTATGGGGCAGATACGCAGTATTTT.

This clonotype was recorded many times. The chain has TRBV7-2 and TRBJ2-3; TRBD1 aligns across 9 bases. Per the germline V gene, CDR1 is SGHTA and CDR2 is FQGNSA. The trim removed 7 bases at V and 2 bases at J, leaving 10 bases unmatched. CDR3 length equals 16 residues. The CDR3 DNA follows: TGTGCCAGCACCACGACCGGGACAGGGATCACAGATACGCAGTATTTT. This sequence encodes CASTTTGTGITDTQYF.

Details on this clonotype: A read error may produce the germline difference seen at one junction end. V and J are TRBV18 and TRBJ2-3, with D maybe TRBD2 (6 bases). The CDR3 spans 13 residues. CDR1 is KGHSH, CDR2 LQKENI, per germline. The CDR3 DNA reads as TGTGCCAGCTCACCACCACGGTCCCGGGGGATCGGTTTT. Translating gives CASSPPRSRGIGF.